This passage covers 25 T cell receptor beta chains from one sample sequenced in a study of control samples from healthy donors and cancer patients. Profiled with immunoSEQ multiplex PCR; TCRdb holds only in-frame clones, not every one. Of about 75,000 clones listed, about four fifths were seen once; the top ten hold around 15%. What was sequenced was blood. These receptors were taken from a man in his fifties or sixties in good health.

The V gene is TRBV5-1, the J gene TRBJ1-1; D is perhaps TRBD1 (5 bases). Germline V lookup: CDR1 SGHRS, CDR2 YFSETQ. The CDR3 is made up of 13 amino acids. Trimming left V 0 bases short and J 3 bases short, with 6 bases between. CDR3 sequence: CASSLVGDTEAFF. CDR3 nucleotides: TGCGCCAGCAGCTTGGTAGGGGACACTGAAGCTTTCTTT.

This rearrangement joins TRBV9 to TRBJ1-2, with D possibly being TRBD1 (6 bases). With 3 bases removed from V and 2 bases from J, the gap between germline ends came to 11 bases. CDR1 and CDR2 from the germline V gene are SGDLS and YYNGEE. This CDR3 is built from 14 residues. The CDR3 DNA sequence: TGTGCCAGCAGCGATTCACAGGGAAACTATGGCTACACCTTC. The encoded protein is CASSDSQGNYGYTF.

This clone was picked up a small number of times. This chain links TRBV6-2 or TRBV6-3 with TRBJ2-1; 9 nucleotides agree with TRBD1. Germline V gene lookup returns CDR1 MNHEY and CDR2 SVGEGT. The V segment lost 0 bases and the J segment 5 bases; nucleotides outside the gene matches: 14. CDR3 length equals 19 residues. In DNA form, the CDR3 reads TGTGCCAGCAGTTACTCGGCTGGTCGGGACAGGGTCGGGGACAATGAGCAGTTCTTC. This codes for CASSYSAGRDRVGDNEQFF.

The chain is built from TRBV19 and TRBJ1-5, with TRBD1 as a possible D gene (6 bases). The germline V and J ends were trimmed by 10 bases and 0 bases, with 13 bases remaining between them. The CDR3 runs to 14 residues. Germline V gene lookup returns CDR1 LNHDA and CDR2 SQIVND (reference sequence). CDR3 nucleotide sequence: TGTGCCACGGGACATTCCAATAGCAATCAGCCCCAGCATTTT. This codes for CATGHSNSNQPQHF.

This sequence joins TRBV28 and TRBJ2-5; TRBD1 agrees at 8 bases. CDR1 MDHEN and CDR2 SYDVKM come from the germline V gene. The ends lost 5 bases at V and 2 bases at J; junction bases unmatched: 4. The CDR3 totals 14 residues. CDR3 amino acids: CASSVRGLQETQYF. DNA for the CDR3: TGTGCCAGCAGTGTCAGGGGGCTTCAAGAGACCCAGTACTTC.

The chain is built from TRBV7-8 and TRBJ2-5; 9 nucleotides agree with TRBD2. V shed 5 bases, J shed 7 bases, and the junction held 8 bases outside the gene matches. CDR3 length: 14 residues. Germline lookup yields CDR1 SGHVS and CDR2 FQNEAQ. CDR3 in DNA: TGTGCCAGCAGCGCGACTAGCGGAGGTGGGACCCAGTACTTC. This codes for CASSATSGGGTQYF.

The rearrangement joins TRBV9 to TRBJ2-1, with 11 nucleotides matching TRBD2. CDR3 size: 16 residues. Germline V gene sequence: CDR1 SGDLS, CDR2 YYNGEE. The V segment lost 4 bases and the J segment 9 bases; nucleotides outside the gene matches: 12. The CDR3 nucleotides are TGTGCCAGCAGCCAACCTACTAGCGGGAGACTCAGTGAGCAGTTCTTC. This encodes CASSQPTSGRLSEQFF. Variable domain in full (rest from reference TRBV9 and TRBJ2-1): DSGVTQTPKHLITATGQRVTLRCSPRSGDLSVYWYQQSLDQGLQFLIQYYNGEERAKGNILERFSAQQFPDLHSELNLSSLELGDSALYFCASSQPTSGRLSEQFFGPGTRLTVL.

This clone was seen once. V gene TRBV11-3 combines with J gene TRBJ1-1; D is undetermined. The CDR3 spans 14 residues. The ends were cut back, 7 bases at V and 4 bases at J, with 16 bases in the middle. Germline V CDR1 and CDR2: SGHNT, YENEEA. CDR3 residues: CASTVGRASTEAFF. Written as DNA, the CDR3 is TGTGCCAGCACCGTCGGGAGGGCGAGCACTGAAGCTTTCTTT. The variable domain in full, with the rest retrieved from reference TRBV11-3 and TRBJ1-1, is EAGVVQSPRYKIIEKKQPVAFWCNPISGHNTLYWYLQNLGQGPELLIRYENEEAVDDSQLPKDRFSAERLKGVDSTLKIQPAELGDSAVYLCASTVGRASTEAFFGQGTRLTVV.

Only a few counts were recorded for this clone. The chain links TRBV7-9 to TRBJ1-4; D is perhaps TRBD1 (5 bases). The CDR3 length is 16 residues. Germline V gives CDR1 SEHNR, CDR2 FQNEAQ (reference sequence). Trimming pared 5 bases from V and 7 bases from J, leaving 20 bases between. CDR3 DNA sequence: TGTGCCAGCAGCCGACCGGGACTCGGGGGAGGTGAAAAACTGTTTTTT. Protein sequence: CASSRPGLGGGEKLFF.

The chain uses TRBV4-3 and TRBJ2-1; 8 nucleotides align to TRBD2. Germline V gives CDR1 LGHNA, CDR2 YSLEER. This CDR3 has 15 residues. V lost 0 bases and J lost 9; bases outside the gene matches: 7. The CDR3 loop reads CASSQDPAGVVEQFF. The CDR3 DNA reads as TGCGCCAGCAGCCAAGACCCAGCGGGAGTTGTTGAGCAGTTCTTC.

The rearrangement links TRBV23-1 to TRBJ1-2; no clear D gene. TRBV23-1 is marked as an open reading frame, function uncertain. The CDR3 covers 11 residues. V was trimmed by 1 base and J by 8 bases, leaving 5 bases between them. The CDR3 nucleotides are TGCGCCAGCAGTCAATTCGGAGGCTACACCTTC. Its translation is CASSQFGGYTF.

The V call is TRBV9, the J call TRBJ2-1, with TRBD2 matching over 10 bases. The CDR3 sequence is 16 residues long. V shed 6 bases, J shed 4 bases, and the junction held 10 bases outside the gene matches. Germline CDR1 reads SGDLS; CDR2 reads YYNGEE. For the CDR3, the DNA is TGTGCCAGCACCCCGCCGAGCGGGGGGGGATACAATGAGCAGTTCTTC. It encodes CASTPPSGGGYNEQFF.

The V gene is TRBV7-2, the J gene TRBJ2-7; 12 positions agree with TRBD2. The germline gives CDR1 SGHTA, CDR2 FQGNSA. J was trimmed by 3 bases and V by 5 bases; bases with no gene match: 17. The length of the CDR3 is 19 residues. Here the CDR3 DNA reads TGTGCCAGCAGCCTCCCCGGGACTAGCGGGCGAAGGGGGCTCTACGAGCAGTACTTC. This translates into CASSLPGTSGRRGLYEQYF. Full variable domain (missing parts from reference TRBV7-2 and TRBJ2-7): GAGVSQSPSNKVTEKGKDVELRCDPISGHTALYWYRQSLGQGLEFLIYFQGNSAPDKSGLPSDRFSAERTGGSVSTLTIQRTQQEDSAVYLCASSLPGTSGRRGLYEQYFGPGTRLTVT.

The rearrangement joins TRBV11-3 to TRBJ1-6; no clear D. The germline gives CDR1 SGHNT, CDR2 YENEEA. The CDR3 is 14 residues long. V gave up 5 bases and J gave up 5 bases, with 10 bases separating them. CDR3 region: CASSLRGHNSPLHF. In nucleotides, the CDR3 is TGTGCCAGCAGCCTCCGGGGTCATAATTCACCCCTCCACTTT.

This chain connects TRBV5-1 to TRBJ1-2; D is undetermined. V lost 4 bases, J lost 5 bases, and 9 bases lay in between. The CDR3 runs to 12 residues. Germline CDR1 reads SGHRS; CDR2 reads YFSETQ. CDR3 nucleotides: TGCGCCAGCAGCGCGTCACAGTATGGCTACACCTTC. Translation gives CASSASQYGYTF.

This clone was seen a single time. This chain uses TRBV18 with TRBJ2-1; the D gene is possibly TRBD2 (7 bases). Trimming took off 6 bases at V and 6 bases at J, with 21 bases between the two ends. CDR1 and CDR2 from the germline V gene are KGHSH and LQKENI. The CDR3 has 16 residues. In nucleotides, the CDR3 is TGTGCCAGCTCGCCTAGGGGGGGAGCGGGATCCAATGAGCAGTTCTTC. It yields the protein CASSPRGGAGSNEQFF.

The rearrangement joins TRBV3-1 (or the pseudogene TRBV3-2) to TRBJ1-2, with a tentative D call TRBD1 (5 bases). Germline CDR1 and CDR2: LGHDT and YNNKEL (reference sequence). V gave up 0 bases and J gave up 6 bases, with 17 bases separating them. The CDR3 has 16 amino acids. In nucleotides, the CDR3 is TGTGCCAGCAGCCAAGATAAGAGGGGACGGGCGAATGGCTACACCTTC. Its protein product is CASSQDKRGRANGYTF.

CDR3 protein: CASSEPGLNTEAFF. The DNA for the CDR3 is TGTGCCAGCAGTGAACCAGGGTTGAACACTGAAGCTTTCTTT. The chain joins TRBV6-1 to TRBJ1-1, with D possibly matching TRBD1 (5 bases). CDR3 length: 14 residues. Deletions cut 2 bases from V and 0 bases from J, with 7 bases between. Germline-derived CDR1 and CDR2 are MNHNS and SASEGT.

The chain links TRBV13 to TRBJ2-5, with TRBD2 matching over 13 bases. The CDR3 has 17 amino acids. Germline CDR1 is PRHDT and CDR2 is FYEKMQ (reference sequence). The ends lost 0 bases at V and 4 bases at J; junction bases unmatched: 5. The chain's CDR3 is CASSLGLRLAGGETQYF. CDR3 in DNA: TGTGCCAGCAGCTTAGGCCTAAGACTAGCGGGAGGAGAGACCCAGTACTTC.

V is TRBV28 and J is TRBJ2-7; D is unclear. The CDR3 is 12 residues long. Trimming stripped 6 bases from V and 3 bases from J, with 9 bases between. Germline values: CDR1 MDHEN, CDR2 SYDVKM. DNA for the CDR3: TGTGCCAGCAGAGGTATGGACTACGAGCAGTACTTC. It translates to CASRGMDYEQYF.

The chain is built from TRBV6-5 and TRBJ2-2; D gene unclear. CDR1 and CDR2 (germline): MNHEY, SVGAGI. V lost 2 bases, J lost 7 bases, and 5 bases lay in between. This CDR3 is built from 12 residues. As DNA, the CDR3 is TGTGCCAGCAGTTACCGAGTCGGGGAGCTGTTTTTT. The encoded protein is CASSYRVGELFF.

This clone was detected only once. CDR3 residues: CASSIVGGHNEQFF. In nucleotides, the CDR3 is TGTGCCAGTAGTATAGTCGGCGGCCACAATGAGCAGTTCTTC. The gene calls are TRBV19 and TRBJ2-1; D unclear. CDR1 and CDR2 from the germline V gene are LNHDA and SQIVND (reference sequence). This CDR3 comprises 14 residues. V was pared by 1 base and J by 5 bases, with 9 bases between. Supplemented by reference TRBV19 and TRBJ2-1, the full variable domain reads DGGITQSPKYLFRKEGQNVTLSCEQNLNHDAMYWYRQDPGQGLRLIYYSQIVNDFQKGDIAEGYSVSREKKESFPLTVTSAQKNPTAFYLCASSIVGGHNEQFFGPGTRLTVL.

V and J are TRBV5-1 and TRBJ1-3; D not certain. Trimming cost V 4 bases and J 0 bases, with 11 bases left between them. CDR1 and CDR2 from the germline V gene are SGHRS and YFSETQ. The CDR3 is 15 amino acids. DNA of the CDR3: TGCGCCAGCAGCATTACGGGTAACTCTGGAAACACCATATATTTT. Translated, it gives CASSITGNSGNTIYF.

The chain carries TRBV18 and TRBJ2-4; D is possibly TRBD1 (5 bases). V was pared by 3 bases and J by 1 base, with 13 bases between. Germline assignment: CDR1 KGHSH and CDR2 LQKENI. The CDR3 runs to 16 residues. CDR3 amino acids: CASSPQGARAKNIQYF. CDR3 nucleotide sequence: TGTGCCAGCTCACCTCAGGGCGCTCGGGCCAAAAACATTCAGTACTTC.

This rearrangement joins TRBV28 to TRBJ1-4, with a weak D call TRBD1 (5 bases). The V gene lost 2 bases and the J gene lost 5 bases, with 12 bases spanning the gap. The germline V gene has CDR1 MDHEN and CDR2 SYDVKM. The CDR3 totals 15 residues. This chain's CDR3 is CASSLAGPRNEKLFF. The CDR3 region has the DNA TGTGCCAGCAGTTTAGCAGGGCCGCGCAATGAAAAACTGTTTTTT.